This TCR beta chain derives from a study of beta chain features in type 1 diabetes. The table lists this clone with a few counts. TCRB transcripts that were expressed got sequenced, as all of the isolated RNA had been reverse transcribed. Data came from immunoSEQ multiplex PCR; TCRdb stores just in-frame clones and leaves some out. The table lists hundreds of thousands of clones, about a sixth of them singletons. Germline lookup yields CDR1 LGHNA and CDR2 YNFKEQ. After removal of 1 base from V and 4 bases from J, the junction contained 12 bases not matched to a gene. This CDR3 is 17 amino acids long. The sequence was obtained from a woman younger than 35 in good health. The J gene is TRBJ2-7, the V gene TRBV4-2; 8 positions match TRBD2. Sample: naive CD4+ T cells from blood. In nucleotides, the CDR3 is TGTGCCAGCAGCCAAGTTCCTACAGCGGGAGTGTTATACGAGCAGTACTTC. This encodes CASSQVPTAGVLYEQYF.